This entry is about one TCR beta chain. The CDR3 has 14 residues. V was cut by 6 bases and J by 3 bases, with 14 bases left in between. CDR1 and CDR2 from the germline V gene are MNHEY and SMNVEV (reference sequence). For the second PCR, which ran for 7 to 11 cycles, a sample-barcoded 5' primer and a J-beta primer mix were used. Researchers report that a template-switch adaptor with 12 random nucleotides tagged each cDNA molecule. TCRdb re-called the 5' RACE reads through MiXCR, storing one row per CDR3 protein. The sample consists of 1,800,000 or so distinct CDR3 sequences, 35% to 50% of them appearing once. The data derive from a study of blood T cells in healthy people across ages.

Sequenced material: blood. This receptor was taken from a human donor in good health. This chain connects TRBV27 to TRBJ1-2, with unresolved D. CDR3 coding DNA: TGTGCCAGCAGCCTATCGTCCTTTGACTATGGCTACACCTTC. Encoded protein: CASSLSSFDYGYTF.